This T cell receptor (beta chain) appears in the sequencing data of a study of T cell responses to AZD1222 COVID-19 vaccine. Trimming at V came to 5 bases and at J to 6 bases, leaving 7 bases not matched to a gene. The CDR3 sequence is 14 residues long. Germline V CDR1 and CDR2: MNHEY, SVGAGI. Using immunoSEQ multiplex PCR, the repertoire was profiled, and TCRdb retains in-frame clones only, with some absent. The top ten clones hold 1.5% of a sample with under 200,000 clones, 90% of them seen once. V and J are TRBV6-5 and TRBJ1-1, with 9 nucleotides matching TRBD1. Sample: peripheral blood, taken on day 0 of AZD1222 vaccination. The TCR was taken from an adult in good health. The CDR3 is CASSPPGQGSEAFF. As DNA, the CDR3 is TGTGCCAGCAGTCCACCGGGACAGGGTTCTGAAGCTTTCTTT.